Listed here is a single T cell receptor (beta chain). CDR3 length equals 15 residues. Trimming took off 1 base at V and 1 base at J, with 11 bases between the two ends. Germline assignment: CDR1 SGHNT and CDR2 YYREEE (reference sequence). Original data processing: Reference gene primer amplification in the assay estimated nucleated cell counts. TCRdb's table, derived via immunoSEQ multiplex PCR, lists solely in-frame clones and lacks some. That table gives V, J and clone size, and the DNA gave D and trimming. In the table there are tens of thousands of clones, 70% to 85% of which are singletons. This record belongs to a study of blood T cell repertoires in COVID-19. Turning to the study itself: COVID-19 samples, acute and convalescent, were from the United States, Italy and Spain. T cells, B-cell-depleted T cells, or PBMCs supplied cDNA or gDNA.

This TCR was sampled from a man in his sixties with acute or convalescent COVID-19. Sequenced: peripheral blood. V is TRBV5-4 and J is TRBJ1-1, with no clear D. CDR3 DNA: TGTGCCAGCAGCTTGCGGGCGGGGAGGAACACTGAAGCTTTCTTT. Translating gives CASSLRAGRNTEAFF.